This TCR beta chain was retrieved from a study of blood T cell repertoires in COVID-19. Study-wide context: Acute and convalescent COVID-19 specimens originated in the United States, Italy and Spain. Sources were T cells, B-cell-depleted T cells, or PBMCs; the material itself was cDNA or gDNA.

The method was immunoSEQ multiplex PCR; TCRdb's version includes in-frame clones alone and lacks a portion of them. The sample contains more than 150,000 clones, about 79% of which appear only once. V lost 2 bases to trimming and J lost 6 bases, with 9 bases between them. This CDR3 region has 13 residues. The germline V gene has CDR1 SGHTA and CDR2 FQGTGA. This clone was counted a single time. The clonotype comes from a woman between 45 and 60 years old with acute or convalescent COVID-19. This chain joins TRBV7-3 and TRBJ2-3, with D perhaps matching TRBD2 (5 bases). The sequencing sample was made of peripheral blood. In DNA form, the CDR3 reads TGTGCCAGCAGCTTAGGGGAGAGGGATACGCAGTATTTT. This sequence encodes CASSLGERDTQYF.